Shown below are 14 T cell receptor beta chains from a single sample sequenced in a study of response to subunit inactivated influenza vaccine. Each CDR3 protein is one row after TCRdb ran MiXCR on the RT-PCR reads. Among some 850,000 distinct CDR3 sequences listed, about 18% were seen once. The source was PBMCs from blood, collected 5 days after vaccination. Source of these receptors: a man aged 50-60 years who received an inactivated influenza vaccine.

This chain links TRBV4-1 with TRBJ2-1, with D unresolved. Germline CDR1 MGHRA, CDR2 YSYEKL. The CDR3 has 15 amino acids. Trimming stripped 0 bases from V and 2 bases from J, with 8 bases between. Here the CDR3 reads CASSQEPGTYNEQFF. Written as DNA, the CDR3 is TGCGCCAGCAGCCAAGAGCCGGGCACCTACAATGAGCAGTTCTTC.

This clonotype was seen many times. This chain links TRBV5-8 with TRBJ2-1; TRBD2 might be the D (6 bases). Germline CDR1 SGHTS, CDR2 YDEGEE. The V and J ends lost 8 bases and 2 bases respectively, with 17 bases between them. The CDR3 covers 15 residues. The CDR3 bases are TGTGCCAGGACTAAGGCGGGAAAGACCTACAATGAGCAGTTCTTC. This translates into CARTKAGKTYNEQFF.

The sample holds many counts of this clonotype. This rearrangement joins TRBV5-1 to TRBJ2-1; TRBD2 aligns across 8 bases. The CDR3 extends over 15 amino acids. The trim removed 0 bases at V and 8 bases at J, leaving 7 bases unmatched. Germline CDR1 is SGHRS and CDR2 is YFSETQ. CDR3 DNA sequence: TGCGCCAGCAGCTTGGCAAGCGGGGGTTTAGATGAGCAGTTCTTC. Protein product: CASSLASGGLDEQFF.

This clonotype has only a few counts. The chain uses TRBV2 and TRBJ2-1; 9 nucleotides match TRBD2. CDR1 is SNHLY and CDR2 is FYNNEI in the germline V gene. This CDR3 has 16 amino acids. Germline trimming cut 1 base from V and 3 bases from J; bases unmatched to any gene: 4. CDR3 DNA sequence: TGTGCCAGCAGTGAAGACCCGCGGGGGGGCTACAATGAGCAGTTCTTC. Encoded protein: CASSEDPRGGYNEQFF.

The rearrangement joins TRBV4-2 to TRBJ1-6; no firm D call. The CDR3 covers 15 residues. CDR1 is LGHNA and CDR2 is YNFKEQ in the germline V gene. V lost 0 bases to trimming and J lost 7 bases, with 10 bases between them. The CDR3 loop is CASSQDGTRNSPLHF. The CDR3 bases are TGTGCCAGCAGCCAAGATGGCACGAGGAATTCACCCCTCCACTTT.

The CDR3: CAISAVQGAIYEQYF. The DNA of the CDR3 is TGTGCCATCAGTGCGGTGCAGGGGGCAATTTACGAGCAGTACTTC. The chain combines TRBV10-3 with TRBJ2-7; 8 bases are a match to TRBD1. J lost 4 bases, V lost 4 bases, and 9 bases had no gene match. This CDR3 is built from 15 residues. The germline gives CDR1 ENHRY, CDR2 SYGVKD.

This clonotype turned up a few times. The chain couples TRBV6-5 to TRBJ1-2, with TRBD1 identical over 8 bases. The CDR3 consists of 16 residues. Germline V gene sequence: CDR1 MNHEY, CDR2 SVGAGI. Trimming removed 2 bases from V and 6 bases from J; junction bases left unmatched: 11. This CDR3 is CASSYPPPDRENGYTF. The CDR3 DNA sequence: TGTGCCAGCAGTTACCCCCCACCGGACAGGGAGAATGGCTACACCTTC.

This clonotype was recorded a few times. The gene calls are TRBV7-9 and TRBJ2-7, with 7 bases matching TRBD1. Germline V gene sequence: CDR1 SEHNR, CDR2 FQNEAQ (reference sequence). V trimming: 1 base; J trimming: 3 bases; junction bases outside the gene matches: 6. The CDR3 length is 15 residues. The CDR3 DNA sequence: TGTGCCAGCAGCTTAGGAGGGGGCCTACTCTACGAGCAGTACTTC. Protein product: CASSLGGGLLYEQYF.

In DNA form, the CDR3 reads TGTGCCAGCAGCCCAGAGGGGTACCAAGAGACCCAGTACTTC. It yields the protein CASSPEGYQETQYF. The J gene is TRBJ2-5, the V gene TRBV11-3, with D perhaps assigned TRBD1 or TRBD2 (5 bases each). The CDR3 is 14 amino acids. Trimming pared 5 bases from V and 0 bases from J, leaving 10 bases between. Looked up from germline, CDR1 is SGHNT and CDR2 is YENEEA.

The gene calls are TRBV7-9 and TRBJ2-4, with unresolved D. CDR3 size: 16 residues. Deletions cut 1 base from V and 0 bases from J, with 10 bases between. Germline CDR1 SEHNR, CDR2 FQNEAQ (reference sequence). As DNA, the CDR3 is TGTGCCAGCAGCTTAGGAAGATTGGAAGCCAAAAACATTCAGTACTTC. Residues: CASSLGRLEAKNIQYF.

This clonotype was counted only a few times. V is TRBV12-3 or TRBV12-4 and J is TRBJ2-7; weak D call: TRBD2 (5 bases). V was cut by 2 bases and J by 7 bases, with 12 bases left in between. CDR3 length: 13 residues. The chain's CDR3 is CASSLQVSGEQYF. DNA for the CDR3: TGTGCCAGCAGTTTACAGGTATCGGGGGAGCAGTACTTC.

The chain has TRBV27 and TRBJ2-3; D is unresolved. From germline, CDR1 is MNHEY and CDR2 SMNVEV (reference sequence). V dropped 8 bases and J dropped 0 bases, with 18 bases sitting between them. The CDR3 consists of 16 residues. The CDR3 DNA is TGTGCCAGCCACCCCCAAGACTGGTATAGCACAGATACGCAGTATTTT. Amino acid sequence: CASHPQDWYSTDTQYF.

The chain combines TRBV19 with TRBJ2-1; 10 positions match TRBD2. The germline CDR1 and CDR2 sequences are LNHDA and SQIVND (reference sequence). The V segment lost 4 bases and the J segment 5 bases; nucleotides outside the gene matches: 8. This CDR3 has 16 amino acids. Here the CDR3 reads CASSTLSGRGHNEQFF. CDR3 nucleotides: TGTGCCAGTAGTACCCTAAGCGGGAGGGGCCACAATGAGCAGTTCTTC.

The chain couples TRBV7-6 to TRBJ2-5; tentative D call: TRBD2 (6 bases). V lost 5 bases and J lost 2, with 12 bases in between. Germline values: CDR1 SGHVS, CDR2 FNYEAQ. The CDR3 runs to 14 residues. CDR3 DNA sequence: TGTGCCAGCAGCCCACGGACTATTCAAGAGACCCAGTACTTC. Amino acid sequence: CASSPRTIQETQYF.